These T cell receptor beta chains were read from a single sample in a study of tumor-infiltrating lymphocytes in primary liver carcinoma. TCRdb used MiXCR to reprocess the multiplex PCR reads, holding one entry per CDR3 protein. There are hundreds of thousands of distinct CDR3 sequences in the sample; 45% to 70% occur only once, and over 15% lies in the top ten. Input material: peripheral blood. The source of these receptors is a woman aged 25-40 years with primary liver carcinoma and hepatitis B virus infection. Each CDR3 is given with its conserved first and last residue. A D gene is named only where the DNA matches it firmly. The listing skips clone size in some rows; elsewhere it reads once, few, many or a size class.

v_gene	d_gene	abundance	j_gene	CDR3nt	CDR3aa
TRBV29-1	.	many	TRBJ2-7	TGCAGCGTCCTAGGGGGGGACTACGAGCAGTACTTC	CSVLGGDYEQYF
TRBV6-5	.	few	TRBJ1-2	TGTGCCAGCAGACGAGACAGGACCTACTATGGCTACACCTTC	CASRRDRTYYGYTF
TRBV12-5	.	few	TRBJ1-5	TGTGCTAGTGCCAAGGACGGGCTCAATCAGCCCCAGCATTTT	CASAKDGLNQPQHF
TRBV7-9	.	.	TRBJ2-1	TGTGCCAGCAGCCATCACTCGAATGAGCAGTTCTTC	CASSHHSNEQFF
TRBV11-3	.	once	TRBJ2-3	TGTGTCAGCAGCCGTGGGAGACAGCGGGCAGATACGCAGTATTTT	CVSSRGRQRADTQYF
TRBV10-2	.	once	TRBJ1-1	TGCGCCAGCAGTGATAGATCGCGGGGGGCCGAGAACACTGAAGCTTCCTTT	CASSDRSRGAENTEASF
TRBV6-5	.	.	TRBJ2-2	TGTGCCAGCAGTTACGGTCGGAACGGGCCTAGACCTCTGGGGGAGCTGTTTTTT	CASSYGRNGPRPLGELFF
TRBV4-3	.	.	TRBJ2-5	TGCGCCAGCAGCCAAGACCGACAAAAGACCCAGTACTTC	CASSQDRQKTQYF
TRBV6-1	.	.	TRBJ2-3	TGTGCCAGCAGTCCCGGGACGGGGGAAGATACGCAGTATTTT	CASSPGTGEDTQYF
TRBV5-6	.	few	TRBJ2-2	TGTGCCAGCAGCTCACCATACACCGGGGAGCTGTTTTTT	CASSSPYTGELFF
TRBV24-1	TRBD1	few	TRBJ2-3	TGTGCCACCAGAGGACAGGTTAGCACAGATACGCAGTATTTT	CATRGQVSTDTQYF
TRBV7-9	.	few	TRBJ2-3	TGTGCCAGCAGCCCCGGAAGGGCTCCTCAGTATTTT	CASSPGRAPQYF
TRBV4-1	TRBD2	few	TRBJ2-7	TGCGCCAGCAGCCAAGGTCTAGCGGGAATCGTCTCCTACGAGCAGTACTTC	CASSQGLAGIVSYEQYF
TRBV12-3/TRBV12-4	TRBD1	.	TRBJ2-7	TGTGCCAGCAGGGATGGACAGGGCTACGAGCAGTACTTC	CASRDGQGYEQYF
TRBV12-3/TRBV12-4	.	many	TRBJ2-7	TGTGCCAGCAGTTTAGCCGCCATTGGGGGAGGATCCGAGCAGTACTTC	CASSLAAIGGGSEQYF
TRBV12-3/TRBV12-4	.	.	TRBJ2-2	TGTGTCAGCAGTTTAGTGGGGGCCCACACCGGGGAGCTGTTTTTT	CVSSLVGAHTGELFF
TRBV7-9	.	.	TRBJ2-1	TGTGTCAGCAGCTTAGCCGGGACTGGCGAGTTCTTC	CVSSLAGTGEFF
TRBV4-2	.	many	TRBJ2-2	TGTGCCAGCAGCCAAGGCAGAGGAGTTTCCGGGGAGCTGTTTTTT	CASSQGRGVSGELFF
TRBV10-2	TRBD1	few	TRBJ2-7	TGCGCCAGCAGAAACCTCAGGGGGATGATGGACGAGCAGTACTTC	CASRNLRGMMDEQYF
TRBV7-9	.	.	TRBJ2-1	TGTGCCAGCAGCTTAGAGGCAGGGTTGGAACAGTTCTTC	CASSLEAGLEQFF
TRBV30	.	few	TRBJ1-5	TGTGCCTGGTCCAGGGACTACGATCAGCCCCAGCATTTT	CAWSRDYDQPQHF
TRBV5-1	.	.	TRBJ2-7	TGCGCCAGCAGCCGAGACAGGCTATCCTACGAGCAGTACTTC	CASSRDRLSYEQYF
TRBV6-6	.	few	TRBJ1-1	TGTGCCAGCAAACTCCTCAAAGGGGGGGACACTGAAGCTTTCTTT	CASKLLKGGDTEAFF
TRBV4-1	TRBD2	few	TRBJ2-3	TGCGCCAGCAGCCAAGCCGGGAGGGCCAGCACAGATACGCAGTATTTT	CASSQAGRASTDTQYF
TRBV6-1	.	.	TRBJ1-1	TGTGCCAGCAGTGCTTCCCGGGTGTCCGGCAGTGAAACTTTCTTT	CASSASRVSGSETFF
TRBV12-3/TRBV12-4	.	.	TRBJ1-5	TGTGCCGGCAGTCTACGGCAGCATAGCAATCAGCCCCTGCATTTT	CAGSLRQHSNQPLHF
TRBV28	TRBD2	few	TRBJ2-5	TGTGCCAGCCGTCTGACTAGCGGGAGGTCGGGGACCCAGTACTTC	CASRLTSGRSGTQYF
TRBV28	.	.	TRBJ1-5	TGTGCCAGCAGTTTTTTGAGGGAGCCCCAGCATTTT	CASSFLREPQHF
TRBV6-1	TRBD1	.	TRBJ1-3	TGCGCCAGCAGTGAGGTGGGACAGACTGGAAACAACATATATTTT	CASSEVGQTGNNIYF
TRBV29-1	TRBD1	.	TRBJ1-1	TGCAGCGTTTCCCGGGACAGGGAAGGGTTAACTTTCTTT	CSVSRDREGLTFF
TRBV5-1	.	.	TRBJ2-3	TGCGCCAGCAGTTATGGGTCACTAAACACAGATACGCAGTATTTT	CASSYGSLNTDTQYF
TRBV7-9	TRBD1	.	TRBJ2-3	TGTGCCAGCAGCTCGGGACAGCATACGCAGTATTTT	CASSSGQHTQYF
TRBV4-3	.	.	TRBJ2-1	TGCGCCAGTAGCCCGGACGGACAAGGCGATGAGCAGTTCTTC	CASSPDGQGDEQFF
TRBV7-9	.	.	TRBJ2-3	TGTGCCAGCAGCCAGCGACGCGCAGATACGCAGTATTTT	CASSQRRADTQYF
TRBV11-2	.	.	TRBJ2-7	TGCACCAGCAGCCCCGCCGGGCTTTACGAGCAGTACTTC	CTSSPAGLYEQYF
TRBV12-3/TRBV12-4	.	.	TRBJ2-1	TGTGCCAGCAGTTTAGCGCGCGTGGGGCTGGATGAGCTGTTCTTC	CASSLARVGLDELFF
TRBV29-1	TRBD1	many	TRBJ1-1	TGCAGCGTGACAGGGAACGGGAACACTGAAGCTTTCTTT	CSVTGNGNTEAFF
TRBV14	.	once	TRBJ1-5	TGTGTCAGCAGCTCTTTTCTGCCCCAGCATTTT	CVSSSFLPQHF
TRBV29-1	.	.	TRBJ2-3	TGCAGCGTCGGAGGGCTAGTGGGAGTGGGGGGAACAGATACGCAGTATTTT	CSVGGLVGVGGTDTQYF
TRBV7-8	TRBD2	few	TRBJ2-2	TGTGCCAGCCCGGGACTAGCGGGGAGAAGCGGGGAGCTGTTTTTT	CASPGLAGRSGELFF
TRBV25-1	.	.	TRBJ1-2	TGTGCCAGCAGTGAAAGTCTGCGAGGACCGTATGGCTACACCTTC	CASSESLRGPYGYTF
TRBV6-6	.	.	TRBJ1-4	TGTGCCAGCTTATCGGTTAATGTAAAACTGTTTTTT	CASLSVNVKLFF
TRBV28	.	.	TRBJ2-7	TGTGCCAGCAGCCTCCCTTTGGACGGATGGTACTACGAGCAGTACTTC	CASSLPLDGWYYEQYF
TRBV7-8	.	few	TRBJ1-3	TGTGCCAGCAGCATGGGCACCTCTGGAAACACCATATATTTT	CASSMGTSGNTIYF
TRBV28	TRBD2	few	TRBJ2-2	TGTGCCAGCAGTTGGGGACTAGCGGGAGGTATGAGGAGGACCGGGGAACTGTTTTTT	CASSWGLAGGMRRTGELFF
TRBV29-1	.	.	TRBJ2-7	TGCAGCGTTGGTGGGGGCTACGAGCAGTACTTC	CSVGGGYEQYF
TRBV12-3/TRBV12-4	TRBD2	once	TRBJ2-1	TGTGCCAGCATTCGGACTAGCGGGAGGGTCCATGAGCAGTTCTTC	CASIRTSGRVHEQFF
TRBV6-2/TRBV6-3	TRBD1	few	TRBJ2-7	TGTGCCAGCAGTCCCCACCGGACAGGCAAGGACGAGCAGTACTTC	CASSPHRTGKDEQYF
TRBV5-4	TRBD1	.	TRBJ1-4	TGTGGCAGTAGCATTCGACAGGGGTCCAGTGAAAAACTGTTTTTT	CGSSIRQGSSEKLFF